A selection of T cell receptor beta chains follows, all from one sample in a study of Graves' ophthalmopathy and Graves' hyperthyroidism. TCRdb called the multiplex PCR reads again in MiXCR, with one record for every CDR3 protein. The sample carries 740,000 or so distinct CDR3 sequences, 40% recorded once. The sequenced material came from peripheral blood. The receptor set was obtained from an adult man with Graves' ophthalmopathy. CDR3s include the opening cysteine and the closing phenylalanine or tryptophan. D genes are given only for firm matches. Size is stated for part of the rows, as once, few or many counts, or as a class when the clone is expanded.

j_call clone_size v_call d_call cdr3_nt cdr3_aa
TRBJ1-2 many TRBV6-4 . TGTGCCAGCAGTGACTCGATGGGGACTCGAGGCTACACCTTC CASSDSMGTRGYTF
TRBJ1-2 many TRBV2 . TGTGCCAGCAGTGATCCGGCAGGGGACTATGGCTACACCTTC CASSDPAGDYGYTF
TRBJ2-5 many TRBV7-9 . TGTGCCAGCAGCTCTGGGGCAGGGGCGGGAGAGACCCAGTACTTC CASSSGAGAGETQYF
TRBJ1-4 . TRBV7-3 TRBD1 TGTGCCAGCAGCTGGATCCGGACAGGGTGCACTGATGAAAAACTGTTTTTT CASSWIRTGCTDEKLFF
TRBJ2-5 many TRBV10-1 . TGCGCCAGCAGTCCCGACGCAAAGGGCGAAGAGACCCAGTACTTC CASSPDAKGEETQYF
TRBJ2-7 many TRBV25-1 TRBD1 TGTGCCAGCAGTGAGGTGGGACAGCTGTACTTC CASSEVGQLYF
TRBJ2-5 few TRBV5-6 . TGTGCCAGCAGTACAATGGACGGGCTAAAGACCCAGTACTTC CASSTMDGLKTQYF
TRBJ1-6 few TRBV20-1 . TGCAGTGCCCGAATACCGACAGAATATAATTCACCCCTCCACTTT CSARIPTEYNSPLHF
TRBJ2-2 . TRBV10-3 . TGTGCCAGCAAAGAGGGCAGGCCGAACACCGGGGAGCTGTTTTTT CASKEGRPNTGELFF
TRBJ2-5 few TRBV7-2 . TGTGCCAGCAGAATTAGGGAATGGGGACCCGAGACCCAGTACTTC CASRIREWGPETQYF
TRBJ1-5 once TRBV25-1 . TGTGCCAGCCAGGGGACGTACAATCAGCCCCAGCATTTT CASQGTYNQPQHF
TRBJ1-2 . TRBV29-1 . TGCAGCGTTGGGGATGGCTACACCTTC CSVGDGYTF
TRBJ1-2 . TRBV10-3 . TGTGCCAAAACAGGGTTGGACGGCTACACCTTC CAKTGLDGYTF
TRBJ1-1 few TRBV7-6 . TGTGCCAGCAGCTTCGGGACGCTGAACACTGAAGCTTTCTTT CASSFGTLNTEAFF
TRBJ2-5 . TRBV7-9 TRBD2 TGTGCCAGCAGCCCGCCCAGGACTAGCGAGGAGACCCAGTACTTC CASSPPRTSEETQYF
TRBJ2-7 . TRBV20-1 . TGCAGTGCTAGACTGCTACCCTACGAGCAGTACTTC CSARLLPYEQYF
TRBJ1-4 . TRBV5-4 TRBD1 TGTGCCAGCAGCCCCGGGACAGCTTCAACTAATGAAAAACTGTTTTTT CASSPGTASTNEKLFF
TRBJ1-4 many TRBV29-1 TRBD1 TGCAGCGTTCGGACAGGGGGCGTTGAAAAACTGTTTTTT CSVRTGGVEKLFF
TRBJ1-5 . TRBV15 TRBD1 TGTGCCACCAGCAGGGACAGGGCAGTCAATCAGCCCCAGCATTTT CATSRDRAVNQPQHF
TRBJ2-7 many TRBV29-1 TRBD1 TGCAGCGTTGGGGGACAGGGGAAACACGAGCAGTACTTC CSVGGQGKHEQYF
TRBJ1-1 few TRBV2 . TGTGCCAGCAGCCGGGGCAGCATGAACACTGAAGCTTTCTTT CASSRGSMNTEAFF
TRBJ1-5 many TRBV10-2 . TGCGCCAGCAGCAGGTGGGGGCAGCCCCAGCATTTT CASSRWGQPQHF